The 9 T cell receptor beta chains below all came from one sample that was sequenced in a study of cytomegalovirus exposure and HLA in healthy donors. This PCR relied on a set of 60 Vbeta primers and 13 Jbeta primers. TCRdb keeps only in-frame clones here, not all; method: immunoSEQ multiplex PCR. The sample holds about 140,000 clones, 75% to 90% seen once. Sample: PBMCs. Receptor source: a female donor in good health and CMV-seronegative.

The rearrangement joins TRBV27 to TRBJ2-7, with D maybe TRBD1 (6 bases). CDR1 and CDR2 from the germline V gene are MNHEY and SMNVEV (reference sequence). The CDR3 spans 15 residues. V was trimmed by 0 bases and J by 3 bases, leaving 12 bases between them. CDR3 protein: CASSLSWAGDYEQYF. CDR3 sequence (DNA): TGTGCCAGCAGTTTATCTTGGGCAGGGGACTACGAGCAGTACTTC.

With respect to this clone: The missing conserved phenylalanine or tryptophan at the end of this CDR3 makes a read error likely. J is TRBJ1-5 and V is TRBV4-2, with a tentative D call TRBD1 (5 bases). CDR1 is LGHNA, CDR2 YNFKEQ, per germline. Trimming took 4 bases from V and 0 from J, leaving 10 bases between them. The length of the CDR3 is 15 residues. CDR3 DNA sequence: TGTGCCAGCAGCCCGGGGGGGAGTAGCAATCAGCCCCAGCATGTT. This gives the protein CASSPGGSSNQPQHV.

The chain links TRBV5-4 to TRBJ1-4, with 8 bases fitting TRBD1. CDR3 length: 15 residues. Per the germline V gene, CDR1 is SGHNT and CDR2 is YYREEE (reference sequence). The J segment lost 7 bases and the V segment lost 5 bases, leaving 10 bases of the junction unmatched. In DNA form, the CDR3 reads TGTGCCAGCAGTAAATCACAGGGGGAATTTGAAAAACTGTTTTTT. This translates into CASSKSQGEFEKLFF.

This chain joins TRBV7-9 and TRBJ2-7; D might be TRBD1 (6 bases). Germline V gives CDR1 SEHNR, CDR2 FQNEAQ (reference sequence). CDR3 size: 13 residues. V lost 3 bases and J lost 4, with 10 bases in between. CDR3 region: CASSFRGMYEQYF. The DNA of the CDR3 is TGTGCCAGCAGCTTCAGGGGTATGTACGAGCAGTACTTC. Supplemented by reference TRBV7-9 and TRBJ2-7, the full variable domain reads DTGVSQNPRHKITKRGQNVTFRCDPISEHNRLYWYRQTLGQGPEFLTYFQNEAQLEKSRLLSDRFSAERPKGSFSTLEIQRTEQGDSAMYLCASSFRGMYEQYFGPGTRLTVT.

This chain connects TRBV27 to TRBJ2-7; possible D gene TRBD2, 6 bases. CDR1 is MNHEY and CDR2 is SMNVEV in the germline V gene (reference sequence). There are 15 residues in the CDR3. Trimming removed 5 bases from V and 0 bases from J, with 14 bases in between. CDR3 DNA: TGTGCCAGCAGTGGGAAGCGGGCCCGCTCCTACGAGCAGTACTTC. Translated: CASSGKRARSYEQYF.

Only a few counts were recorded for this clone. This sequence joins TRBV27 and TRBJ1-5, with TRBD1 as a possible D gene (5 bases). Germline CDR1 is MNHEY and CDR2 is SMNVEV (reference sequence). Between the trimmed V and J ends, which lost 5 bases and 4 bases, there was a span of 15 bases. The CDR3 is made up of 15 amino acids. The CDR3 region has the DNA TGTGCCAGCAGTAACTTAGGGGAATCAAATCAGCCCCAGCATTTT. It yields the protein CASSNLGESNQPQHF.

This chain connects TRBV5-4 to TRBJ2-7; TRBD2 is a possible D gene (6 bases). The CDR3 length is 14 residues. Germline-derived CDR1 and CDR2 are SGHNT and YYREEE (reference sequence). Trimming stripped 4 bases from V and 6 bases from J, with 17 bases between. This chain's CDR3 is CASSIRDFGGEQYF. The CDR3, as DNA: TGTGCCAGCAGCATAAGGGACTTTGGAGGCGAGCAGTACTTC.

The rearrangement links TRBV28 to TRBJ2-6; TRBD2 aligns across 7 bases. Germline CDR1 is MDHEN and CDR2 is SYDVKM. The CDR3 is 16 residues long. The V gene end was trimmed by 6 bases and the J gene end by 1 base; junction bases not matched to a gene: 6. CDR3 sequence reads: CASSSPGGSGANVLTF. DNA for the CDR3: TGTGCCAGCAGCTCCCCGGGGGGATCTGGGGCCAACGTCCTGACTTTC. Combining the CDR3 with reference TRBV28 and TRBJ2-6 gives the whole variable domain DVKVTQSSRYLVKRTGEKVFLECVQDMDHENMFWYRQDPGLGLRLIYFSYDVKMKEKGDIPEGYSVSREKKERFSLILESASTNQTSMYLCASSSPGGSGANVLTFGAGSRLTVL.

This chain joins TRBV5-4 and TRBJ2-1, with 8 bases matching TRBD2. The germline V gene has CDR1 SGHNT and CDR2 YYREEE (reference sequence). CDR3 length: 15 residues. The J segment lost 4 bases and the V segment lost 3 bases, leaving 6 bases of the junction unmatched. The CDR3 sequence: CASSWGSGAYNEQFF. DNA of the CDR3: TGTGCCAGCAGCTGGGGTAGCGGGGCATACAATGAGCAGTTCTTC.